This TCR beta chain was recorded in a study of blood T cell repertoires in COVID-19. The wider study: Specimens from acute and convalescent COVID-19 originated in the United States, Italy and Spain. Sources were T cells, B-cell-depleted T cells, or PBMCs; the material itself was cDNA or gDNA.

Under the authors' procedure: Estimation of nucleated cell counts was performed using reference gene primer amplification. Assay used: immunoSEQ multiplex PCR; TCRdb lists only in-frame clones, some missing. Clone size and the V and J calls come from that table; the DNA yielded D and trimming. The sample includes a few hundred thousand clones, 88% of them seen just once. A Seattle source enrolled patients during active infection and followed them longitudinally. Germline V gene lookup returns CDR1 SGHNT and CDR2 YYREEE (reference sequence). The CDR3 is 16 residues long. J gave up 6 bases and V 4 bases, and 13 bases lay outside the gene matches.

This sequence joins TRBV5-4 and TRBJ1-1; 9 bases match TRBD1. The specimen was peripheral blood. The source of this sequence is a woman in her 50s with COVID-19, enrolled during active disease. The CDR3 DNA reads TGTGCCAGCAGCCCGACCGGGACAGGGCAGGAGCCTGAAGCTTTCTTT. Its protein product is CASSPTGTGQEPEAFF.